These T cell receptor beta chains were read from a single sample in a study of T-cell reconstitution after alpha-beta-depleted transplantation in children. From the PCR reads, TCRdb called clonotypes with MiXCR, one entry per CDR3 protein. The sample has some 250,000 distinct CDR3 sequences; approximately 12% are singletons. Sequenced here: PBMCs from the stem cell graft donor, sampled from the stem cell graft. The receptors derive from a human donor who donated a stem cell graft to a child with acute lymphoblastic leukemia. The CDR3 runs from the conserved cysteine through the conserved F or W. Fields, in order: clone size, J gene, D gene, V gene, CDR3 DNA, CDR3 protein. The D gene is left open where the match is weak. Not every row has a clone size; where given, it reads once, few, many or a size class.

clone_size: few
j_call: TRBJ2-2
d_call: TRBD2
v_call: TRBV5-1
cdr3_nt: TGCGCCAGCAGCTCCGGACTAGCGGTGTCAAAGGAGCTGTTTTTT
cdr3_aa: CASSSGLAVSKELFF

clone_size: many
j_call: TRBJ2-1
d_call: TRBD2
v_call: TRBV7-9
cdr3_nt: TGTGCCAGCAGCTTTAGCGGGTCAGAGAGCTCCTACAATGAGCAGTTCTTC
cdr3_aa: CASSFSGSESSYNEQFF

clone_size: many
j_call: TRBJ1-1
d_call: -
v_call: TRBV5-1
cdr3_nt: TGCGCCAGCAGCCCCCCACCAGGGATGAACACTGAAGCTTTCTTT
cdr3_aa: CASSPPPGMNTEAFF

clone_size: many
j_call: TRBJ2-1
d_call: TRBD1
v_call: TRBV20-1
cdr3_nt: TGCAGTGCTCCGAGGGGGACAGGATTCAATGAGCAGTTCTTC
cdr3_aa: CSAPRGTGFNEQFF

clone_size: many
j_call: TRBJ1-1
d_call: -
v_call: TRBV7-9
cdr3_nt: TGTGCCAGCAGCTTAAGTAACAGAGAGAACACTGAAGCTTTCTTT
cdr3_aa: CASSLSNRENTEAFF

clone_size: few
j_call: TRBJ1-4
d_call: -
v_call: TRBV29-1
cdr3_nt: TGCAGCGTTTTGGCCTGGGACGAAAAACTGTTTTTT
cdr3_aa: CSVLAWDEKLFF

clone_size: many
j_call: TRBJ1-2
d_call: -
v_call: TRBV12-3/TRBV12-4
cdr3_nt: TGTGCCAGCAGTTTCGGGGGCGATGGCTACACCTTC
cdr3_aa: CASSFGGDGYTF

clone_size: few
j_call: TRBJ1-3
d_call: -
v_call: TRBV12-3/TRBV12-4
cdr3_nt: TGTGCCAGCAGTTTTAGCACGGGGGGAAACACCATATATTTT
cdr3_aa: CASSFSTGGNTIYF

clone_size: many
j_call: TRBJ1-5
d_call: -
v_call: TRBV5-5
cdr3_nt: TGTGCCAGCGGGAGGTTGTATAGCAATCAGCCCCAGCATTTT
cdr3_aa: CASGRLYSNQPQHF

clone_size: many
j_call: TRBJ2-7
d_call: TRBD1
v_call: TRBV5-1
cdr3_nt: TGCGCCAGCAGCTTGGCCGGACAGGGGGGGTTCGAGCAGTACTTC
cdr3_aa: CASSLAGQGGFEQYF

clone_size: many
j_call: TRBJ2-1
d_call: TRBD1
v_call: TRBV5-1
cdr3_nt: TGCGCCAGCAGCCGTGGGGACAGGAGCTCCTACAATGAGCAGTTCTTC
cdr3_aa: CASSRGDRSSYNEQFF

clone_size: many
j_call: TRBJ1-5
d_call: -
v_call: TRBV27
cdr3_nt: TGTGCCAGCAGTTTATCGGGGGCGCAGGGTATGGATCAGCCCCAGCATTTT
cdr3_aa: CASSLSGAQGMDQPQHF

clone_size: -
j_call: TRBJ1-1
d_call: -
v_call: TRBV4-2
cdr3_nt: TGTGCCAGCAGCCAAGATGGGAGGACTGGGGAAGCTTTCTTT
cdr3_aa: CASSQDGRTGEAFF

clone_size: many
j_call: TRBJ2-5
d_call: -
v_call: TRBV28
cdr3_nt: TGTGCCAGCAGTTCCTTAGCGGTGGAAGAGACCCAGTACTTC
cdr3_aa: CASSSLAVEETQYF

clone_size: many
j_call: TRBJ2-7
d_call: -
v_call: TRBV20-1
cdr3_nt: TGCAGTGCTATCGATTCCGGGGGCCCCTACGAGCAGTACTTC
cdr3_aa: CSAIDSGGPYEQYF

clone_size: -
j_call: TRBJ1-2
d_call: TRBD1
v_call: TRBV12-3/TRBV12-4
cdr3_nt: TGTGCCAGCAGTTTTTCAGGGGGTTCTTATGGCTACACCTTC
cdr3_aa: CASSFSGGSYGYTF

clone_size: many
j_call: TRBJ2-7
d_call: TRBD1
v_call: TRBV9
cdr3_nt: TGTGCCAGCAGCGGGGGAAACAGGGGGAAGTACGAGCAGTACTTC
cdr3_aa: CASSGGNRGKYEQYF

clone_size: many
j_call: TRBJ1-6
d_call: TRBD1
v_call: TRBV6-5
cdr3_nt: TGTGCCAGCAGTCAGGGGGACTCCTATAATTCACCCCTCCACTTT
cdr3_aa: CASSQGDSYNSPLHF

clone_size: many
j_call: TRBJ1-2
d_call: TRBD1
v_call: TRBV7-9
cdr3_nt: TGTGCCAGCAGCCTCCCGGGACAGCGTACCACTAACTATGGCTACACCTTC
cdr3_aa: CASSLPGQRTTNYGYTF

clone_size: -
j_call: TRBJ2-3
d_call: -
v_call: TRBV30
cdr3_nt: TGTGCCTGGAGTGTGGAGGGGTGGATGGGAGATACGCAGTATTTT
cdr3_aa: CAWSVEGWMGDTQYF

clone_size: many
j_call: TRBJ1-1
d_call: TRBD1
v_call: TRBV20-1
cdr3_nt: TGCAGTGCTAGTGGGACAGGACACGGGGCTTTCTTT
cdr3_aa: CSASGTGHGAFF

clone_size: many
j_call: TRBJ1-5
d_call: TRBD1
v_call: TRBV24-1
cdr3_nt: TGTGCCACCAGTGATCCGACCTCGGGGACAGGGGGCAATCAGCCCCAGCATTTT
cdr3_aa: CATSDPTSGTGGNQPQHF

clone_size: many
j_call: TRBJ1-3
d_call: TRBD1
v_call: TRBV6-5
cdr3_nt: TGTGCCAGCAGTTACTCGTATGACAGGGTGGGCACCATATATTTT
cdr3_aa: CASSYSYDRVGTIYF

clone_size: many
j_call: TRBJ1-5
d_call: TRBD1
v_call: TRBV10-3
cdr3_nt: TGTGCCATCAGTGGACAGGGGGCAAATCAGCCCCAGCATTTT
cdr3_aa: CAISGQGANQPQHF

clone_size: many
j_call: TRBJ1-3
d_call: -
v_call: TRBV9
cdr3_nt: TGTGCCAGCAGCGTCTTTGGTGGAAACACCATATATTTT
cdr3_aa: CASSVFGGNTIYF

clone_size: many
j_call: TRBJ2-7
d_call: -
v_call: TRBV20-1
cdr3_nt: TGCAGTGCTAGAGTGCAGGGACCCTACGAGCAGTACTTC
cdr3_aa: CSARVQGPYEQYF

clone_size: few
j_call: TRBJ2-7
d_call: -
v_call: TRBV12-3/TRBV12-4
cdr3_nt: TGTGCCAGCAGCGACCAACGCTCGATGTACGAGCAGTACTTC
cdr3_aa: CASSDQRSMYEQYF

clone_size: -
j_call: TRBJ2-1
d_call: -
v_call: TRBV4-3
cdr3_nt: TGCGCCAGCAGACCCAGAGAACAGGGCCGGGGTGAGCAGTTCTTC
cdr3_aa: CASRPREQGRGEQFF

clone_size: many
j_call: TRBJ2-7
d_call: TRBD2
v_call: TRBV29-1
cdr3_nt: TGCAGCGTTGAAGCGATCCGAGCGGGATCGTCCTACGAGCAGTACTTC
cdr3_aa: CSVEAIRAGSSYEQYF

clone_size: many
j_call: TRBJ2-5
d_call: TRBD2
v_call: TRBV10-3
cdr3_nt: TGTGCCATCAGTGGGACTAGGGCGGGGGAGACCCAGTACTTC
cdr3_aa: CAISGTRAGETQYF

clone_size: -
j_call: TRBJ2-7
d_call: -
v_call: TRBV7-2
cdr3_nt: TGTGCCAGCAGCTTCGAGCGGATCTCCTACGAGCAGTACTTC
cdr3_aa: CASSFERISYEQYF

clone_size: few
j_call: TRBJ1-2
d_call: -
v_call: TRBV6-5
cdr3_nt: TGTGCCAGCAGTTACGCGGGGGGTTCGGTTGGCTACACCTTC
cdr3_aa: CASSYAGGSVGYTF

clone_size: many
j_call: TRBJ2-7
d_call: -
v_call: TRBV7-3
cdr3_nt: TGTGCCAGCAGCTTAAAGGGGGGCAGGTCCTCCTACGAGCAGTACTTC
cdr3_aa: CASSLKGGRSSYEQYF

clone_size: many
j_call: TRBJ2-7
d_call: -
v_call: TRBV7-2
cdr3_nt: TGTGCCAGCACCCGTCATTCGGGGTTCAAGGACGAGCAGTACTTC
cdr3_aa: CASTRHSGFKDEQYF

clone_size: many
j_call: TRBJ2-1
d_call: -
v_call: TRBV6-5
cdr3_nt: TGTGCCAGCAGTGGCCTTGACAATGAGCAGTTCTTC
cdr3_aa: CASSGLDNEQFF

clone_size: many
j_call: TRBJ1-2
d_call: -
v_call: TRBV20-1
cdr3_nt: TGCAGTGCTAGGACAGACTATGGCTACACCTTC
cdr3_aa: CSARTDYGYTF

clone_size: many
j_call: TRBJ2-1
d_call: TRBD1
v_call: TRBV7-2
cdr3_nt: TGTGCCAGCAGCTTAAGACAGGGGAATGAGCAGTTCTTC
cdr3_aa: CASSLRQGNEQFF

clone_size: -
j_call: TRBJ2-7
d_call: TRBD2
v_call: TRBV4-2
cdr3_nt: TGTGCCAGCAGCCAAGGTCTGGCGGGGGGGCCCTACGAGCAGTACTTC
cdr3_aa: CASSQGLAGGPYEQYF

clone_size: many
j_call: TRBJ1-6
d_call: -
v_call: TRBV3-1
cdr3_nt: TGTGCCAGCAGCCAAGAGGGCACAGCCCTCCACTTT
cdr3_aa: CASSQEGTALHF

clone_size: -
j_call: TRBJ2-1
d_call: -
v_call: TRBV2
cdr3_nt: TGTGCCAGCAGTGAAGCCCGGGAGACAGATTGGTTCTTC
cdr3_aa: CASSEARETDWFF

clone_size: many
j_call: TRBJ2-1
d_call: TRBD1
v_call: TRBV12-3/TRBV12-4
cdr3_nt: TGTGCCAGCAGTCCCGCCGGGACAGGTATAATGAGGGATGAGCAGTTCTTC
cdr3_aa: CASSPAGTGIMRDEQFF

clone_size: many
j_call: TRBJ1-1
d_call: -
v_call: TRBV10-3
cdr3_nt: TGTGCCATCAGTCTGACAGGAGCCACTGAAGCTTTCTTT
cdr3_aa: CAISLTGATEAFF

clone_size: many
j_call: TRBJ2-7
d_call: -
v_call: TRBV12-3/TRBV12-4
cdr3_nt: TGTGCCAGCAGTTTCGGTAGGGTCAACGAGCAGTACTTC
cdr3_aa: CASSFGRVNEQYF

clone_size: many
j_call: TRBJ1-2
d_call: TRBD1
v_call: TRBV6-1
cdr3_nt: TGTGCCAGCACGCCAGGGGGCCTTTTGGATGGCTACACCTTC
cdr3_aa: CASTPGGLLDGYTF

clone_size: many
j_call: TRBJ2-7
d_call: TRBD1
v_call: TRBV27
cdr3_nt: TGTGCCAGCAATTTCCGGGACAGGGGCTACGAGCAGTACTTC
cdr3_aa: CASNFRDRGYEQYF

clone_size: many
j_call: TRBJ2-4
d_call: TRBD1
v_call: TRBV5-5
cdr3_nt: TGTGCCAGCAGCGGGATAAGGGGGCCACCTCTCAAAAACATTCAGTACTTC
cdr3_aa: CASSGIRGPPLKNIQYF

clone_size: many
j_call: TRBJ2-7
d_call: -
v_call: TRBV7-9
cdr3_nt: TGTGCCAGCAGCTCCGCCGATCAGGGGAGCCACGAGCAGTACTTC
cdr3_aa: CASSSADQGSHEQYF

clone_size: many
j_call: TRBJ2-7
d_call: -
v_call: TRBV20-1
cdr3_nt: TGCAGTGCTACCCCGGAAGAGCAGTACTTC
cdr3_aa: CSATPEEQYF

clone_size: many
j_call: TRBJ2-5
d_call: TRBD2
v_call: TRBV5-1
cdr3_nt: TGCGCCAGCAGCACCTCATTAGCGGGGGGGCACGAGACCCAGTACTTC
cdr3_aa: CASSTSLAGGHETQYF

clone_size: many
j_call: TRBJ1-1
d_call: -
v_call: TRBV5-1
cdr3_nt: TGCGCCAGCAGCCCTATAGGACAGTCGGGAACTTTCTTT
cdr3_aa: CASSPIGQSGTFF

clone_size: many
j_call: TRBJ2-1
d_call: TRBD2
v_call: TRBV12-3/TRBV12-4
cdr3_nt: TGTGCCAGCAGTTTGAGCGGGGGGCGGGTCAATGAGCAGTTCTTC
cdr3_aa: CASSLSGGRVNEQFF

clone_size: many
j_call: TRBJ2-3
d_call: -
v_call: TRBV28
cdr3_nt: TGTGCCAGCAGTCCGACGGACAGACCAGATACGCAGTATTTT
cdr3_aa: CASSPTDRPDTQYF

clone_size: many
j_call: TRBJ2-7
d_call: -
v_call: TRBV5-6
cdr3_nt: TGTGCCAGCAGCTTGTTCTACGAGCAGTACTTC
cdr3_aa: CASSLFYEQYF